This T cell receptor beta chain was observed in a study of blood T cell repertoires in COVID-19. Across the study: Some COVID-19 samples were acute and others convalescent; all came from the United States, Italy and Spain. T cells, B-cell-depleted T cells, or PBMCs provided the cDNA or gDNA that served as material.

As originally analysed: Nucleated cell number was recorded as an estimate derived from reference gene primer amplification. Profiled with immunoSEQ multiplex PCR; TCRdb holds only in-frame clones, not every one. V and J calls plus clone size are reproduced from that table; the DNA served to infer D and trimming. Of 140,000 or so clones in the sample, around nine tenths were seen once. Per germline, CDR1 SGHTS and CDR2 YDEGEE. This CDR3 is built from 16 residues. Trimming removed 3 bases from V and 4 bases from J, with 20 bases in between. Sample: peripheral blood. This chain uses TRBV5-8 with TRBJ2-7; tentatively, D is TRBD1 (7 bases). The sequence was collected from a woman aged 45-60 years with acute or convalescent COVID-19. The CDR3 spells CASSSEQGGVAYEQYF. The CDR3 bases are TGTGCCAGCAGCTCTGAGCAGGGGGGTGTGGCGTACGAGCAGTACTTC.